This T cell receptor beta chain was captured in a study of blood T cell repertoires in COVID-19. Study-level background: Researchers got acute and convalescent COVID-19 samples from the United States, Italy and Spain.

Some clones are missing from TCRdb's copy, which holds only in-frame ones; the method was immunoSEQ multiplex PCR. The sample records 100,000 to 150,000 clones, roughly 83% being singletons. CDR3 length equals 17 residues. The V gene lost 0 bases and the J gene lost 4 bases, with 17 bases spanning the gap. Germline CDR1 reads LGHNA; CDR2 reads YSLEER. This clonotype was sampled from a man aged 40-50 years with active or convalescent COVID-19. V gene TRBV4-3 combines with J gene TRBJ2-3; possibly TRBD2 for D (5 bases). The sequenced sample was peripheral blood. CDR3 in DNA: TGCGCCAGCAGCCAAGATGAACTAGGTCGAGCACCAGATACGCAGTATTTT. Its translation is CASSQDELGRAPDTQYF.